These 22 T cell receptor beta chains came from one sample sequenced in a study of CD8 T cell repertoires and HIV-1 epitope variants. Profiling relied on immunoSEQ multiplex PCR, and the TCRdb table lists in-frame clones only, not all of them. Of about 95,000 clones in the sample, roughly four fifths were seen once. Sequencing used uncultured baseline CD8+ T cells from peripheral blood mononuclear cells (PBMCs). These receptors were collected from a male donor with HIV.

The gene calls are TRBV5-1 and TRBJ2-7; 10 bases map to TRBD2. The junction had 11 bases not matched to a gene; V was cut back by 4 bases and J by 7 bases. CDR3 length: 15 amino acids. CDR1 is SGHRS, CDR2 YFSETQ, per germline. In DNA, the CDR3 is TGCGCCAGCAGCCCCCGGACTAGCGGCGGAGAGGAGCAGTACTTC. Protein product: CASSPRTSGGEEQYF.

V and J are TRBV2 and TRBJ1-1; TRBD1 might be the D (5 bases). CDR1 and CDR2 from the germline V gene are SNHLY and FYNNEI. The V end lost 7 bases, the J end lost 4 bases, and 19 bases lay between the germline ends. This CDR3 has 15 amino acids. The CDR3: CASTGRAIGGTEAFF. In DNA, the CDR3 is TGTGCCAGCACAGGCAGGGCAATCGGGGGCACTGAAGCTTTCTTT.

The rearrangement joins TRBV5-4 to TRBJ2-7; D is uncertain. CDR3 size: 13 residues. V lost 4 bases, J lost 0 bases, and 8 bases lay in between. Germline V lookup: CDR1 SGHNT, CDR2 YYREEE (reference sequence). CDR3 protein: CASSPFGSYEQYF. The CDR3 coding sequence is TGTGCCAGCAGCCCCTTCGGCTCCTACGAGCAGTACTTC.

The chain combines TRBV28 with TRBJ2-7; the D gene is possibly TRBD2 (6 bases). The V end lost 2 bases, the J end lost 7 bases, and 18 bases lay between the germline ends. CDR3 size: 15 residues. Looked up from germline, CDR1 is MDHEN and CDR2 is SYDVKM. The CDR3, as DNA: TGTGCCAGCAGTTTAGAAGGGAGGACGCAAGAGGAGCAGTACTTC. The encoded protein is CASSLEGRTQEEQYF.

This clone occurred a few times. DNA for the CDR3: TGTGCCAGTAGTCCTCAGGGGGCCGACTATGGCTACACCTTC. Protein sequence: CASSPQGADYGYTF. The chain is built from TRBV19 and TRBJ1-2; 8 positions match TRBD1. CDR3 length: 14 residues. V dropped 5 bases and J dropped 3; count of bases not matched to a gene: 5. The germline V gene has CDR1 LNHDA and CDR2 SQIVND (reference sequence). The full variable domain, with the rest looked up from reference TRBV19 and TRBJ1-2, is DGGITQSPKYLFRKEGQNVTLSCEQNLNHDAMYWYRQDPGQGLRLIYYSQIVNDFQKGDIAEGYSVSREKKESFPLTVTSAQKNPTAFYLCASSPQGADYGYTFGSGTRLTVV.

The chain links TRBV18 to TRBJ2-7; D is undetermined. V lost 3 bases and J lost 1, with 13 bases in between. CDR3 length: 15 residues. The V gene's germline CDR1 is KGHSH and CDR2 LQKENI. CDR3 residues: CASSPLPDGSYEQYF. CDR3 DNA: TGTGCCAGCTCACCCCTACCAGACGGATCCTACGAGCAGTACTTC.

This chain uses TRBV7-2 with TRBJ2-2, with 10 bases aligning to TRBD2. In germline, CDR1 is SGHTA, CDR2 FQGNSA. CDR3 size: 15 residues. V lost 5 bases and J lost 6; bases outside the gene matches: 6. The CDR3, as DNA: TGTGCCAGCAGCCCTGGTAGCGGGAGGCCCGGGGAGCTGTTTTTT. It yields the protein CASSPGSGRPGELFF.

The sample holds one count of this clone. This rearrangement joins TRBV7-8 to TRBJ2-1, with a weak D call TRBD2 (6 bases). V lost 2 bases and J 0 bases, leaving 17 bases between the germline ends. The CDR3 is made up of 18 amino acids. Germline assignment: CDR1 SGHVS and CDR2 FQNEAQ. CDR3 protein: CASSLSRWTGASYNEQFF. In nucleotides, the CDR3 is TGTGCCAGCAGCTTATCGAGATGGACGGGAGCCTCCTACAATGAGCAGTTCTTC.

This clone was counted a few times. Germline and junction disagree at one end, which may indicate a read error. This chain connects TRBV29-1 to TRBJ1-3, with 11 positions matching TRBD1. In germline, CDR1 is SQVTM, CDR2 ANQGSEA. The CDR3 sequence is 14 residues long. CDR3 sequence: CSVRTGGAGNTIYF. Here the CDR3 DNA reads TGCAGCGTACGGACAGGGGGCGCTGGGAACACCATATATTTT.

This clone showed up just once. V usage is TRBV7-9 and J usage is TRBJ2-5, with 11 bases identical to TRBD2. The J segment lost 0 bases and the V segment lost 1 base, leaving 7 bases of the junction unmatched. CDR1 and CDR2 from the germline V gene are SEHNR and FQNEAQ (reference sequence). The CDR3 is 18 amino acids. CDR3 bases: TGTGCCAGCAGCTTAGGGCTAGCGGGGGGACCCCACCAAGAGACCCAGTACTTC. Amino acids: CASSLGLAGGPHQETQYF.

CDR3 DNA: TGTGCCAGCAGCCTACAGGGGAGCTCTGGAAACACCATATATTTT. Translation gives CASSLQGSSGNTIYF. J is TRBJ1-3 and V is TRBV11-2, with 7 bases matching TRBD1. V was pared by 5 bases and J by 0 bases, with 4 bases of the junction left unmatched. CDR1 is SGHAT and CDR2 is FQNNGV in the germline V gene. The CDR3 runs to 15 residues.

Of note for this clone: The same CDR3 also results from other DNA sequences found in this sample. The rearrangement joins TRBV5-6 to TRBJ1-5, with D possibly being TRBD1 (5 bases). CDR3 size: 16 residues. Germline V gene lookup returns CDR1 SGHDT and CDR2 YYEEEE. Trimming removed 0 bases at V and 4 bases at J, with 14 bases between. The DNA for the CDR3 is TGTGCCAGCAGCTTGGGAGGCGGGGCGGGGAATCAGCCCCAGCATTTT. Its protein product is CASSLGGGAGNQPQHF.

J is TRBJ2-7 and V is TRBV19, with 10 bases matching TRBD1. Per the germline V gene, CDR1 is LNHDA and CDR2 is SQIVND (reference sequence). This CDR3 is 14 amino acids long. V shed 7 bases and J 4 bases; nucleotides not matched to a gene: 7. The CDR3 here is CASTAPDRGYEQYF. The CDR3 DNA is TGTGCCAGTACCGCCCCGGACAGGGGGTACGAGCAGTACTTC. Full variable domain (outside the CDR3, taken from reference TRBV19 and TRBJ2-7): DGGITQSPKYLFRKEGQNVTLSCEQNLNHDAMYWYRQDPGQGLRLIYYSQIVNDFQKGDIAEGYSVSREKKESFPLTVTSAQKNPTAFYLCASTAPDRGYEQYFGPGTRLTVT.

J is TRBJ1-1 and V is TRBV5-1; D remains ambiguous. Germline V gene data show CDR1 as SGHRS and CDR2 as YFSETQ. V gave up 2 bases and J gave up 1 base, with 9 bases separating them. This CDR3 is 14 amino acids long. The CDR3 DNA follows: TGCGCCAGCAGCTTATTCCCAGCGAACACTGAAGCTTTCTTT. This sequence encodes CASSLFPANTEAFF.

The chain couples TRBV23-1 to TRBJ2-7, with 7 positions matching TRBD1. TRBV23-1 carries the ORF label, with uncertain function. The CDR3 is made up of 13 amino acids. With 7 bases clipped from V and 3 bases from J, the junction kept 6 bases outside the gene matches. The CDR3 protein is CASNRGVGYEQYF. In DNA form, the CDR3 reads TGCGCCAGCAACAGGGGAGTAGGCTACGAGCAGTACTTC.

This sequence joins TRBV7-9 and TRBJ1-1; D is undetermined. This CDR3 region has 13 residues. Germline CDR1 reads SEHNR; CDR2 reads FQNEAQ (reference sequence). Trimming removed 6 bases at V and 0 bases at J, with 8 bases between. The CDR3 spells CASRTEMNTEAFF. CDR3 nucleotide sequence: TGTGCCAGCAGAACAGAAATGAACACTGAAGCTTTCTTT.

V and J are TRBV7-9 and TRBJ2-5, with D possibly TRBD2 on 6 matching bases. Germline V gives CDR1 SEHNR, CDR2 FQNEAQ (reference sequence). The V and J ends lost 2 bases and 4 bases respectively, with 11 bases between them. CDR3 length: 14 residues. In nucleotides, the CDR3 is TGTGCCAGCAGCTTAAGCGGGCCGGGAGAGACCCAGTACTTC. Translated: CASSLSGPGETQYF.

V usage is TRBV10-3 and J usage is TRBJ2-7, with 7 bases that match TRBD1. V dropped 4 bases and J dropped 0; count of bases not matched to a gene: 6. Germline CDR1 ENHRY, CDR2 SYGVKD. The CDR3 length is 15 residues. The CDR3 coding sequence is TGTGCCATCAGTGTGCCGGGACAGAGCTCCTACGAGCAGTACTTC. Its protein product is CAISVPGQSSYEQYF.

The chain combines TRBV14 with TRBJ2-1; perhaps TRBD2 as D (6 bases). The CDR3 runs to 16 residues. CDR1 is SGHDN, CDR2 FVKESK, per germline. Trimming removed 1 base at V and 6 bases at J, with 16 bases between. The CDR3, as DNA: TGTGCCAGCAGCCAAGTATCGGGGGTGGTTGTCAATGAGCAGTTCTTC. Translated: CASSQVSGVVVNEQFF. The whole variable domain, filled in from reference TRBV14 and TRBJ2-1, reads EAGVTQFPSHSVIEKGQTVTLRCDPISGHDNLYWYRRVMGKEIKFLLHFVKESKQDESGMPNNRFLAERTGGTYSTLKVQPAELEDSGVYFCASSQVSGVVVNEQFFGPGTRLTVL.

This CDR3 is CASSYGVPSGGYEQYF. The CDR3 region has the DNA TGTGCCAGCAGTTATGGTGTCCCTAGCGGGGGCTACGAGCAGTACTTC. The chain joins TRBV6-5 to TRBJ2-7; 10 bases agree with TRBD2. The CDR3 totals 16 residues. Trimming took 3 bases from V and 3 from J; bases not matched to a gene: 8. Germline CDR1 MNHEY, CDR2 SVGAGI.

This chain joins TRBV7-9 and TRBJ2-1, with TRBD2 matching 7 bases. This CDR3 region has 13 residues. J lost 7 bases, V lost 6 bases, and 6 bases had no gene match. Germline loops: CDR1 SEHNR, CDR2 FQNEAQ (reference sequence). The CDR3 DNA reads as TGTGCCAGCAGTAGGGCGGGAGCTAATGAGCAGTTCTTC. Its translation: CASSRAGANEQFF.

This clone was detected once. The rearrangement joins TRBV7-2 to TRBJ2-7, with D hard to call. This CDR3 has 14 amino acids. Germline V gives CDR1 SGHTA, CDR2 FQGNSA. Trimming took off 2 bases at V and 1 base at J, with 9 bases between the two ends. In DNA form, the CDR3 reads TGTGCCAGCAGCTTACAGAGAGGATCCTACGAGCAGTACTTC. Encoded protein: CASSLQRGSYEQYF.